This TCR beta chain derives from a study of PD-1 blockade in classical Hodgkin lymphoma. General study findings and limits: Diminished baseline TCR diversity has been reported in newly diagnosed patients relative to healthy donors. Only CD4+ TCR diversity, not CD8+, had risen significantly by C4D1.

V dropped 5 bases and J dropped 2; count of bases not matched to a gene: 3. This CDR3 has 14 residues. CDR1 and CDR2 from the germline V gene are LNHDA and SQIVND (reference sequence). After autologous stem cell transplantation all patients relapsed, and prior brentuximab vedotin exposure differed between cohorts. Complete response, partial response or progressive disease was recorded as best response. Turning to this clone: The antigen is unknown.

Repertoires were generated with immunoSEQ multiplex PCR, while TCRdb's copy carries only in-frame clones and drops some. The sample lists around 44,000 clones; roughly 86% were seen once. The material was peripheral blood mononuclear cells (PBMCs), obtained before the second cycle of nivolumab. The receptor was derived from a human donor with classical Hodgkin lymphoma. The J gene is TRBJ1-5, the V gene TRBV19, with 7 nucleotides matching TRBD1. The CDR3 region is CASSVDRGNQPQHF. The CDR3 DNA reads TGTGCCAGTAGTGTCGACAGGGGCAATCAGCCCCAGCATTTT.